The 12 T cell receptor beta chains given below trace back to one sample, sequenced in a study of CD8+ T cells in alopecia areata. RNA extraction and reverse transcription yielded cDNA as sequencing template. The data were produced by immunoSEQ multiplex PCR, yet TCRdb's version contains in-frame clones alone and is incomplete. The sample has around 100,000 clones, none seen only once. The material sequenced was lesional skin. Receptor source: a C3H/HeJ mouse with alopecia areata. MHC haplotype: H2-k.

This clone appeared a few times. This may be a read error, as it is one base from a much larger clone. Gene names and germline match the mouse. The read terminates 4 residues ahead of where the CDR3 ends, so the germline J gene completes it. The gene calls are TRBV13-1 and TRBJ2-1; D is unresolved. Germline loops: CDR1 NSHNY, CDR2 SYGAGN. The CDR3 loop spans 11 amino acids. V was cut by 4 bases and J by 4 bases, with 3 bases left in between. The sequenced part of the CDR3 DNA is TGTGCCAGCAGTCCTTATGCT. Its translation: CASSPYA. The whole CDR3 reads CASSPYAEQFF.

This clone has at least ten counts. Germline and genes here are mouse. The sequenced fragment ends 4 residues before the CDR3 boundary, so the rest is inferred from the germline J gene. The chain joins TRBV1 to TRBJ2-7, with 7 bases that match TRBD2. The J segment lost 0 bases and the V segment lost 5 bases, leaving 7 bases of the junction unmatched. CDR1 and CDR2 (germline): NSQYPW, LRSPGD (reference sequence). There are 15 residues in the CDR3. CDR3 protein: CTCSTSGGVSYEQYF. The sequenced CDR3 bases are TGCACCTGCAGTACCTCTGGGGGTGTCTCCTAT.

This clone was seen a few times. The translated DNA and TCRdb's protein are not identical at residue 12; the protein here was translated from the DNA. Gene names are mouse gene names. The read finishes 3 residues shy of the CDR3 end, and the germline J gene is used to complete it. The gene calls are TRBV1 and TRBJ1-3; 7 bases are a match to TRBD1. The V gene end was trimmed by 3 bases and the J gene end by 2 bases; junction bases not matched to a gene: 4. Germline-derived CDR1 and CDR2 are NSQYPW and LRSPGD (reference sequence). CDR3 length: 15 residues. The CDR3 spells CTCSAEGAPGNTLYF. CDR3 bases read: TGCACCTGCAGTGCGGAGGGGGCGCCTGGAAATACG.

Details on this clone: Gene names follow the mouse nomenclature. The covered CDR3 bases are TGTGCCAGCAGTGGAGGAAGGGGGCAAAAC. This gives the protein CASSGGRGQN. The entire CDR3 is CASSGGRGQNTLYF. The rearrangement joins TRBV13-3 to TRBJ2-4; the D gene is possibly TRBD1 (6 bases). The sequence runs out 4 residues before the end of the CDR3; the remainder is reconstructed from the germline J gene. The CDR3 runs to 14 residues. V was clipped by 3 bases and J by 3 bases, with 11 bases between them. From germline, CDR1 is NNHDY and CDR2 SYVADS.

Details on this clone: The genes are named according to mouse. The CDR3 extends 4 residues past the end of the read, so its final part is completed from the germline J gene. The J gene is TRBJ1-4, the V gene TRBV1, with 9 bases matching TRBD1. Germline V gene data show CDR1 as NSQYPW and CDR2 as LRSPGD (reference sequence). This CDR3 has 16 residues. CDR3 loop: CTCSADLQGAGERLFF. The DNA read from the CDR3 is TGCACCTGCAGTGCAGATCTACAGGGGGCCGGCGAA.

For this clone: Gene and germline names: mouse. The read stops 4 residues short of the end of the CDR3; the missing end is completed from the germline J gene. The chain joins TRBV19 to TRBJ2-3, with TRBD2 matching over 8 bases. The V gene's germline CDR1 is FNHDT and CDR2 SITEND (reference sequence). The CDR3 loop spans 15 amino acids. CDR3 DNA (partial): TGTGCCAGCAGTATAGGTGGGGGGGTGGTAGAA. It translates to CASSIGGGVVE. The whole CDR3 sequence is CASSIGGGVVETLYF.

Concerning this clone: Here the gene names and germline are mouse. The read finishes 4 residues shy of the CDR3 end, and the germline J gene is used to complete it. Different DNA sequences within this sample yield the same CDR3. The chain is built from TRBV1 and TRBJ2-3, with 8 nucleotides matching TRBD2. Germline trimming cut 1 base from V and 0 bases from J; bases unmatched to any gene: 6. CDR3 size: 17 residues. Germline values: CDR1 NSQYPW, CDR2 LRSPGD (reference sequence). CDR3 amino acids: CTCSAAAGGPSAETLYF. The part of the CDR3 DNA that was read is TGCACCTGCAGTGCAGCTGCTGGGGGGCCTAGTGCAGAA.

This clone appeared a few times. Gene names and germline refer to mouse. The read ends 4 residues early relative to the CDR3; the germline J gene fills the gap. The gene calls are TRBV13-3 and TRBJ2-1; 8 positions agree with TRBD2. Germline V gene lookup returns CDR1 NNHDY and CDR2 SYVADS. V was pared by 7 bases and J by 3 bases, with 6 bases of the junction left unmatched. CDR3 length: 14 amino acids. The DNA read from the CDR3 is TGTGCCAGCGGAGGGTGGGGGGGCTATGCT. Its protein product is CASGGWGGYA. The full CDR3 reads CASGGWGGYAEQFF.

Concerning this clone itself: Gene and germline names: mouse. The chain's CDR3 is CTCSATWGALIQDTQYF. The part of the CDR3 DNA that was read is TGCACCTGCAGTGCTACCTGGGGGGCCCTCATCCAAGAC. This chain links TRBV1 with TRBJ2-5, with 8 bases identical to TRBD2. The read ends 4 residues shy of where the CDR3 ends; the end is completed using the germline J gene. Trimming took 3 bases from V and 2 from J; bases not matched to a gene: 10. Germline loops: CDR1 NSQYPW, CDR2 LRSPGD (reference sequence). The CDR3 spans 17 residues.

With respect to this clone: Gene names and germline match the mouse. The read terminates 4 residues before the CDR3 end, so the remaining end is supplied by the germline J gene. V is TRBV16 and J is TRBJ2-5; D gene unclear. Between the trimmed V and J ends, which lost 4 bases and 0 bases, there was a span of 8 bases. This CDR3 has 14 amino acids. Germline values: CDR1 SGHSA, CDR2 FRNQAP. The CDR3 loop reads CASSSAANQDTQYF. Partial CDR3 DNA: TGTGCAAGCAGCTCCGCAGCAAACCAAGAC.

This clone was seen ten or more times. At residue 13, TCRdb's protein disagrees with the DNA translation; the protein shown here derives from the DNA. The listed genes are named as in mouse. The read ends 3 residues before the CDR3 terminus; that terminus is restored from the germline J gene. The chain combines TRBV1 with TRBJ1-6; TRBD1 is a possible D gene (6 bases). TRBJ1-6 qualifies as an ORF whose function is uncertain. V lost 1 base, J lost 5 bases, and 12 bases lay in between. CDR1 is NSQYPW, CDR2 LRSPGD, per germline (reference sequence). The CDR3 spans 16 residues. The sequenced part of the CDR3 DNA is TGCACCTGCAGTGCAGTCCGGGACACTCATAATTCGCCC. This encodes CTCSAVRDTHNSP. The complete CDR3 sequence is CTCSAVRDTHNSPLYF.

This clone occurred a few times. Gene names are the mouse ones. The CDR3 end falls 4 residues outside the read, so it is completed with the germline J gene. The chain joins TRBV12-1 to TRBJ2-1; 9 bases map to TRBD1. CDR3 length equals 16 residues. Trimming took 0 bases from V and 3 from J; bases not matched to a gene: 5. The V gene's germline CDR1 is SGHSN and CDR2 HYEKVE. CDR3 amino acids: CASSLGTGKGYAEQFF. The sequenced CDR3 bases are TGTGCCAGCTCTCTCGGGACAGGGAAGGGCTATGCT.